What follows are 18 T cell receptor beta chains derived from one specimen sequenced in a study of T cells in narcolepsy. Data came from immunoSEQ multiplex PCR; TCRdb stores just in-frame clones and leaves some out. The table shows tens of thousands of clones, with about 80% occurring only once. Sequenced sample: CD45RA- memory CD4+ T cells from PBMCs. All receptors derive from a human donor with narcolepsy.

V is TRBV5-1 and J is TRBJ2-2; D gene ambiguous. The CDR3 is 13 amino acids. Germline CDR1 reads SGHRS; CDR2 reads YFSETQ. Trimming took off 4 bases at V and 7 bases at J, with 11 bases between the two ends. Here the CDR3 DNA reads TGCGCCAGCAGCCTCCCGACCCTCGGGGAGCTGTTTTTT. Protein sequence: CASSLPTLGELFF.

This clone was seen just once. The genes are TRBV5-1 and TRBJ1-5; D possibly corresponds to TRBD1 (6 bases). CDR3 length: 15 residues. Germline lookup yields CDR1 SGHRS and CDR2 YFSETQ. V dropped 1 base and J dropped 3 bases, with 11 bases sitting between them. The CDR3 sequence: CASSLTGLNNQPQHF. DNA of the CDR3: TGCGCCAGCAGCTTGACAGGGTTAAACAATCAGCCCCAGCATTTT.

V gene TRBV9 combines with J gene TRBJ1-3, with 7 bases matching TRBD1. The CDR3 consists of 15 residues. Germline V gene sequence: CDR1 SGDLS, CDR2 YYNGEE. With 0 bases clipped from V and 4 bases from J, the junction kept 4 bases outside the gene matches. The CDR3 bases are TGTGCCAGCAGCGTAGCTACGGGACAGGGAAACACCATATATTTT. It yields the protein CASSVATGQGNTIYF.

The chain combines TRBV19 with TRBJ2-3, with D tentatively TRBD2 (6 bases). V dropped 8 bases and J dropped 7 bases, with 16 bases sitting between them. This CDR3 has 13 residues. In germline, CDR1 is LNHDA, CDR2 SQIVND (reference sequence). As DNA, the CDR3 is TGTGCCAGTGCTCGAGCGGGTGGGAATACGCAGTATTTT. This translates into CASARAGGNTQYF.

This clone was counted once. This chain uses TRBV5-5 with TRBJ2-7, with 7 bases fitting TRBD1. Looked up from germline, CDR1 is SGHKS and CDR2 is YYEKEE (reference sequence). The CDR3 sequence is 15 residues long. The V and J ends lost 0 bases and 3 bases, in that order; junction bases with no gene match: 6. The CDR3, as DNA: TGTGCCAGCAGCTTGGATCCGGGACAGATCTACGAGCAGTACTTC. Its protein product is CASSLDPGQIYEQYF.

The chain employs TRBV4-1 and TRBJ2-1; 8 nucleotides match TRBD2. The CDR3 spans 18 residues. The junction had 18 bases not matched to a gene; V was cut back by 3 bases and J by 8 bases. CDR1 and CDR2 (germline): MGHRA, YSYEKL. The CDR3 protein is CASSHPGLASVGRDEQFF. Written as DNA, the CDR3 is TGCGCCAGCAGCCACCCCGGACTAGCCTCTGTCGGTAGAGATGAGCAGTTCTTC.

The J gene is TRBJ1-1, the V gene TRBV6-1, with a tentative D call TRBD1 (5 bases). Germline V gives CDR1 MNHNS, CDR2 SASEGT. This CDR3 has 15 amino acids. Trimming left V 5 bases short and J 0 bases short, with 13 bases between. DNA for the CDR3: TGTGCCAGCAGTCTACAGGAAGGCATGAACACTGAAGCTTTCTTT. Translating it yields CASSLQEGMNTEAFF.

The chain couples TRBV14 to TRBJ1-6, with 7 bases that match TRBD1. The CDR3 consists of 15 residues. CDR1 is SGHDN and CDR2 is FVKESK in the germline V gene. The V and J ends lost 3 bases and 8 bases, in that order; junction bases with no gene match: 7. CDR3 bases: TGTGCCAGCAGCCAGGCGGGACAGACATATTCACCCCTCCACTTT. Amino acids: CASSQAGQTYSPLHF.

The chain recombines TRBV6-1 with TRBJ2-2; 7 nucleotides line up with TRBD2. The CDR3 runs to 13 residues. The germline CDR1 and CDR2 sequences are MNHNS and SASEGT. The J segment lost 8 bases and the V segment lost 4 bases, leaving 4 bases of the junction unmatched. In DNA form, the CDR3 reads TGTGCCAGCAGTGCCCGGGGGGAAGGGGAGCTGTTTTTT. Translated: CASSARGEGELFF.

The rearrangement joins TRBV6-5 to TRBJ1-1, with 7 bases aligning to TRBD1. This CDR3 has 14 amino acids. The ends lost 5 bases at V and 1 base at J; junction bases unmatched: 4. In germline, CDR1 is MNHEY, CDR2 SVGAGI. The CDR3 DNA reads as TGTGCCAGCAGTGGGCGACAGGGGAACACTGAAGCTTTCTTT. It is translated as CASSGRQGNTEAFF.

Here the CDR3 DNA reads TGCAGCGTTTCGGTTGGGCCTCGGGCTTTCTTT. This sequence encodes CSVSVGPRAFF. The V gene is TRBV29-1, the J gene TRBJ1-1; D is ambiguous. Germline values: CDR1 SQVTM, CDR2 ANQGSEA. The CDR3 has 11 amino acids. The V end lost 5 bases, the J end lost 11 bases, and 15 bases lay between the germline ends.

The sample holds one count of this clone. This chain connects TRBV5-1 to TRBJ2-7; either TRBD1 or TRBD2 may fit D (5 bases each). Per the germline V gene, CDR1 is SGHRS and CDR2 is YFSETQ. Trimming removed 0 bases at V and 4 bases at J, with 14 bases between. CDR3 length equals 15 residues. This chain's CDR3 is CASSLGGVGLYEQYF. The CDR3 DNA is TGCGCCAGCAGCTTGGGAGGGGTTGGTTTGTACGAGCAGTACTTC.

The chain uses TRBV5-6 and TRBJ1-1; 8 positions match TRBD1. The CDR3 runs to 15 residues. After removal of 4 bases from V and 6 bases from J, the junction contained 11 bases not matched to a gene. Germline CDR1 reads SGHDT; CDR2 reads YYEEEE. The CDR3 bases are TGTGCCAGCAGCACCTGGACAGGGAAAATCCCTGAAGCTTTCTTT. Its protein product is CASSTWTGKIPEAFF.

The CDR3 nucleotides read TGTGCCAGTACCGGGACTGCCTCAAACTATGGCTACACCTTC. It is translated as CASTGTASNYGYTF. The rearrangement uses TRBV2 and TRBJ1-2; possible D gene TRBD1, 5 bases. Trimming removed 9 bases from V and 2 bases from J, with 16 bases in between. CDR3 length equals 14 residues. Germline V gives CDR1 SNHLY, CDR2 FYNNEI.

V and J are TRBV27 and TRBJ1-2, with a tentative D call TRBD1 (5 bases). Trimming cost V 8 bases and J 5 bases, with 18 bases left between them. This CDR3 region has 14 residues. From germline, CDR1 is MNHEY and CDR2 SMNVEV (reference sequence). The CDR3 protein is CASAHRDPRYGYTF. The CDR3 DNA follows: TGTGCCAGCGCCCACCGGGACCCTAGGTATGGCTACACCTTC.

V usage is TRBV25-1 and J usage is TRBJ1-3, with 7 bases matching TRBD1. Germline V gene data show CDR1 as MGHDK and CDR2 as SYGVNS. After removal of 11 bases from V and 8 bases from J, the junction contained 6 bases not matched to a gene. The CDR3 extends over 11 amino acids. The CDR3 reads CAAGQLDTIYF. The CDR3 DNA reads TGTGCCGCGGGACAGCTAGACACCATATATTTT.

The chain combines TRBV16 with TRBJ2-6; 8 bases match TRBD1. The ends lost 4 bases at V and 4 bases at J; junction bases unmatched: 6. Germline loops: CDR1 KGHSY, CDR2 FQNENV. The CDR3 runs to 16 residues. As DNA, the CDR3 is TGTGCCAGCAGCCCGCAGGGGGCGAGGGGGGCCAACGTCCTGACTTTC. Translated, it gives CASSPQGARGANVLTF.

This rearrangement joins TRBV12-5 to TRBJ1-3, with D maybe TRBD1 (6 bases). Trimming took off 0 bases at V and 10 bases at J, with 10 bases between the two ends. The CDR3 totals 13 residues. The germline CDR1 and CDR2 sequences are LGHNT and FRNRAP. CDR3 nucleotides: TGTGCTAGTGGTTTGGTACCAACAGGGACCATATATTTT. Translation gives CASGLVPTGTIYF.